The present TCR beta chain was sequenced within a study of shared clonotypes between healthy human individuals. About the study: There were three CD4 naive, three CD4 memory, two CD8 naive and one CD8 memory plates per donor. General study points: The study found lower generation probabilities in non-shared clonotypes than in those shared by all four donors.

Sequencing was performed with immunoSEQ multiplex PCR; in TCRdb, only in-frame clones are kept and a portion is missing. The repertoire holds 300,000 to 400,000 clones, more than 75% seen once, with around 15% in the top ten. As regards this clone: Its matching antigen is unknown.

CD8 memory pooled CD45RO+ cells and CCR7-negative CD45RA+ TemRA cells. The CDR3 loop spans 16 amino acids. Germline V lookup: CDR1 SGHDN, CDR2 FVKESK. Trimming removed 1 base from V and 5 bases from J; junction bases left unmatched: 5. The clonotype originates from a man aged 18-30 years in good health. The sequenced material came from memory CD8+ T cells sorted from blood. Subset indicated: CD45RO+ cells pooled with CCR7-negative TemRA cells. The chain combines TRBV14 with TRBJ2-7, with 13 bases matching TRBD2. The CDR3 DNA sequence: TGTGCCAGCAGCCAAGGACTAGCGGGAGGTGTCCACGAGCAGTACTTC. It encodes CASSQGLAGGVHEQYF. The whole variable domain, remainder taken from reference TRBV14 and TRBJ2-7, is EAGVTQFPSHSVIEKGQTVTLRCDPISGHDNLYWYRRVMGKEIKFLLHFVKESKQDESGMPNNRFLAERTGGTYSTLKVQPAELEDSGVYFCASSQGLAGGVHEQYFGPGTRLTVT.